This TCR beta chain was sequenced in a study of vaccination effects on CD4 cells after COVID-19. Whole-study context: Each participant was given two doses of one vaccine (BNT162b2 or mRNA-1273).

Using viral peptide pools, the ViraFEST assay grew out antigen-specific CD4+ T cells prior to sequencing. When around 9 days of culture had elapsed, CD4+ T cells were isolated. Convalescent patients had PCR-confirmed SARS-CoV-2 infection between March and December 2020. Cultures had half their medium replaced with IL-2 medium on days 3 and 7. Overall study findings and caveats: The study found marked clonal contraction of infection- and vaccine-induced clones late after vaccination.

The germline gives CDR1 SGHRS, CDR2 YFSETQ. This CDR3 contains 15 residues. Trimming cost V 2 bases and J 6 bases; bases outside gene matches: 8. Sequenced by immunoSEQ multiplex PCR; TCRdb stores in-frame clones only, minus some. The sample lists around 53,000 clones, 76% occurring once. A word on this clone: The antigen is undetermined.

The chain carries TRBV5-1 and TRBJ2-7; 10 bases line up with TRBD1. The sample here was CD4+ T cells from PBMCs cultured with HIV peptides, taken before COVID-19 vaccination. The subset was: HIV-1 Nef peptide pool negative control/reference culture. The clonotype originates from a human donor who had a prior SARS-CoV-2 infection. The CDR3 coding sequence is TGCGCCAGCAGCTTAGGACAGGGGGACGGTCGCGAGCAGTACTTC. Its translation: CASSLGQGDGREQYF. The full variable domain, completed using reference TRBV5-1 and TRBJ2-7, is KAGVTQTPRYLIKTRGQQVTLSCSPISGHRSVSWYQQTPGQGLQFLFEYFSETQRNKGNFPGRFSGRQFSNSRSEMNVSTLELGDSALYLCASSLGQGDGREQYFGPGTRLTVT.